What follows are 14 T cell receptor beta chains derived from one specimen sequenced in a study of shared clonotypes between healthy human individuals. TCRdb's copy holds only in-frame clones and misses some; the assay was immunoSEQ multiplex PCR. In the table there are roughly 2 million clones, approximately 96% of which are singletons. The source material was naive CD4+ T cells sorted from blood. Subset here: CD45RA+ positively selected. These receptors were taken from a man younger than 35 in good health.

In this sample, this clone turned up once. The identical CDR3 is also encoded by other nucleotide sequences in the sample. The chain employs TRBV6-5 and TRBJ2-5; possibly TRBD1 for D (6 bases). CDR1 MNHEY and CDR2 SVGAGI come from the germline V gene. This CDR3 spans 14 amino acids. Trimming took off 0 bases at V and 5 bases at J, with 10 bases between the two ends. The CDR3 spells CASSYSTGWETQYF. The CDR3 nucleotides are TGTGCCAGCAGTTACTCCACAGGGTGGGAGACCCAGTACTTC.

CDR3 DNA sequence: TGTGCCAGCAGAGAGAGTAGCTTTTCCTACGAGCAGTACTTC. It specifies CASRESSFSYEQYF. The chain is built from TRBV6-1 and TRBJ2-7; D is ambiguous. Trimming removed 6 bases from V and 1 base from J, with 13 bases in between. The germline V gene encodes CDR1 MNHNS and CDR2 SASEGT. The CDR3 is 14 amino acids.

V and J are TRBV2 and TRBJ2-3; D is uncertain. V lost 7 bases and J lost 6, with 11 bases in between. Germline V gives CDR1 SNHLY, CDR2 FYNNEI. This CDR3 is 12 amino acids long. The CDR3 bases are TGTGCCAGCACTATGGAGACGGATACGCAGTATTTT. It encodes CASTMETDTQYF. The full variable domain, with the rest looked up from reference TRBV2 and TRBJ2-3, is EPEVTQTPSHQVTQMGQEVILRCVPISNHLYFYWYRQILGQKVEFLVSFYNNEISEKSEIFDDQFSVERPDGSNFTLKIRSTKLEDSAMYFCASTMETDTQYFGPGTRLTVL.

The chain couples TRBV2 to TRBJ2-7; D gene unclear. Germline V gene sequence: CDR1 SNHLY, CDR2 FYNNEI. This CDR3 contains 16 residues. Trimming removed 9 bases at V and 5 bases at J, with 26 bases between. In nucleotides, the CDR3 is TGTGCCAGGGTCGCGGTACCTAAATTACTTTGTCACGAGCAGTACTTC. Amino acid sequence: CARVAVPKLLCHEQYF.

CDR3 sequence (DNA): TGCGCCAGCAGCCAAGTTACACAATTCTACGAGCAGTACTTC. Protein product: CASSQVTQFYEQYF. The chain employs TRBV4-1 and TRBJ2-7; no clear D. V was cut by 1 base and J by 3 bases, with 10 bases left in between. The germline CDR1 and CDR2 sequences are MGHRA and YSYEKL. The CDR3 loop spans 14 amino acids.

The chain couples TRBV19 to TRBJ1-5, with TRBD1 matching 10 bases. Germline V CDR1 and CDR2: LNHDA, SQIVND (reference sequence). V gave up 8 bases and J gave up 0 bases; unmatched junction bases: 7. This CDR3 spans 16 amino acids. The CDR3 DNA sequence: TGTGCCAGTCGGACAGGGGGAGGATATAGCAATCAGCCCCAGCATTTT. This sequence encodes CASRTGGGYSNQPQHF.

This chain connects TRBV18 to TRBJ1-2, with D tentatively TRBD1 (6 bases). The CDR3 sequence is 14 residues long. Trimming took 3 bases from V and 2 from J, leaving 10 bases between them. Germline V CDR1 and CDR2: KGHSH, LQKENI. The CDR3 region has the DNA TGTGCCAGCTCACCCCAGGGGCAAAACTATGGCTACACCTTC. Protein: CASSPQGQNYGYTF.

The sample holds one count of this clone. V gene TRBV9 combines with J gene TRBJ2-7, with TRBD1 matching over 8 bases. The CDR3 runs 16 residues. The germline V gene has CDR1 SGDLS and CDR2 YYNGEE. After removal of 0 bases from V and 5 bases from J, the junction contained 10 bases not matched to a gene. Here the CDR3 DNA reads TGTGCCAGCAGCGTAGGGACAGGGAGTCTCGACAACGAGCAGTACTTC. It encodes CASSVGTGSLDNEQYF.

The chain carries TRBV9 and TRBJ2-3; 8 positions match TRBD2. CDR1 is SGDLS and CDR2 is YYNGEE in the germline V gene. The V segment lost 0 bases and the J segment 0 bases; nucleotides outside the gene matches: 15. CDR3 length equals 20 residues. CDR3 sequence: CASSVEELAEGSPSTDTQYF. The CDR3, as DNA: TGTGCCAGCAGCGTAGAGGAACTAGCGGAGGGCAGCCCCAGCACAGATACGCAGTATTTT.

This clone has just one count. The J gene is TRBJ2-3, the V gene TRBV5-1; D is ambiguous. Germline V gives CDR1 SGHRS, CDR2 YFSETQ. The CDR3 has 13 amino acids. Deletions cut 7 bases from V and 0 bases from J, with 9 bases between. CDR3 in amino acids: CASRLSSTDTQYF. CDR3 DNA sequence: TGCGCCAGCCGGTTAAGTAGCACAGATACGCAGTATTTT. The entire variable domain, with the rest obtained from reference TRBV5-1 and TRBJ2-3, is as follows: KAGVTQTPRYLIKTRGQQVTLSCSPISGHRSVSWYQQTPGQGLQFLFEYFSETQRNKGNFPGRFSGRQFSNSRSEMNVSTLELGDSALYLCASRLSSTDTQYFGPGTRLTVL.

Notes on this clone: This specimen includes other DNA sequences encoding the same CDR3. The chain combines TRBV6-5 with TRBJ2-7; D not resolved. There are 14 residues in the CDR3. Trimming left V 0 bases short and J 0 bases short, with 6 bases between. From germline, CDR1 is MNHEY and CDR2 SVGAGI. The CDR3 DNA reads TGTGCCAGCAGTTACTCCTCGGGCTCCTACGAGCAGTACTTC. Protein: CASSYSSGSYEQYF.

V and J are TRBV5-4 and TRBJ1-2; D might be TRBD1 (6 bases). Trimming stripped 6 bases from V and 6 bases from J, with 15 bases between. The CDR3 runs to 13 residues. Per the germline V gene, CDR1 is SGHNT and CDR2 is YYREEE (reference sequence). CDR3 nucleotide sequence: TGTGCCAGCACCCACCCTACAGGGCATGGCTACACCTTC. This encodes CASTHPTGHGYTF.

This clone turned up a few times. The chain carries TRBV30 and TRBJ1-5; D unclear. In germline, CDR1 is GTSNPN, CDR2 SVGIG (reference sequence). The CDR3 loop spans 15 amino acids. V shed 0 bases and J shed 0 bases, with 9 bases lying between them. CDR3 loop: CAWSVGRDSNQPQHF. CDR3 DNA: TGTGCCTGGAGTGTAGGTAGGGATAGCAATCAGCCCCAGCATTTT.

As for this clone: The same CDR3 also results from other DNA sequences found in this sample. The chain uses TRBV5-1 and TRBJ2-7, with a weak D call TRBD1 (5 bases). Between the trimmed V and J ends, which lost 4 bases and 2 bases, there was a span of 13 bases. Germline CDR1 and CDR2: SGHRS and YFSETQ. The length of the CDR3 is 14 residues. As DNA, the CDR3 is TGCGCCAGCAGCCTCCGTGACAGCACCTACGAGCAGTACTTC. Its protein product is CASSLRDSTYEQYF.